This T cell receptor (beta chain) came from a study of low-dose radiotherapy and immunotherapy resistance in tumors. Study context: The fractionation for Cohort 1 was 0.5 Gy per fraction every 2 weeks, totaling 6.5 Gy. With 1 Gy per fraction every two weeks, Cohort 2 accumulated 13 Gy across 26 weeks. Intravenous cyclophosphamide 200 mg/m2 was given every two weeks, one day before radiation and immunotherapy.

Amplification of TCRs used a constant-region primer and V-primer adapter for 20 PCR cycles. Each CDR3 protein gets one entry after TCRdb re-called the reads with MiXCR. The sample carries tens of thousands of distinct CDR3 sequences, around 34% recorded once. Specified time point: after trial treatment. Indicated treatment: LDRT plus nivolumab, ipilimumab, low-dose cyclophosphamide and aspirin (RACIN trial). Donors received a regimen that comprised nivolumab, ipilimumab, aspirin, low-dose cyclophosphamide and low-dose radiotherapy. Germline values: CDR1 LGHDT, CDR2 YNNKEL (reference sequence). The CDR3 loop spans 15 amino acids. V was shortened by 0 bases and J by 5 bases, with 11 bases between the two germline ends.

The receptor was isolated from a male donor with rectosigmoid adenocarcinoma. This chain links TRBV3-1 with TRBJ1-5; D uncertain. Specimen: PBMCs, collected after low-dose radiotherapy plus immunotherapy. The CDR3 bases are TGTGCCAGCAGCCAAGATCTGGGTACGCATCAGCCCCAGCATTTT. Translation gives CASSQDLGTHQPQHF.